This record concerns one T cell receptor beta chain sequence. Its target is unknown. These data originate in a study of cytotoxic CD8 clonotypes in ibrutinib-treated CLL. On the study more broadly: Partial responses totalled about 24 and complete responses 2; after median roughly 71 months, approximately 15 remained remitted and about twelve progressed. General observations from the study: Public clonotypes were rare and shrank or held steady on treatment. Baseline clonality was higher than in age-matched healthy donors and moved in step with circulating CD8+ T-cell counts.

This table comes from immunoSEQ multiplex PCR, and its TCRdb copy is limited to in-frame clones, with some not included. This table holds about 40,000 clones, roughly 65% found once. The clonotype originates from a human donor with chronic lymphocytic leukemia. Sequenced material: PBMCs, taken at disease progression, from a patient treated with ibrutinib.

For the CDR3, the DNA is TGTGCCAGCACCGAAGAGGGGCCGGGAGTAGCGGGAATGTCGTTCTACGAGCAGTACTTC. Amino acid sequence: CASTEEGPGVAGMSFYEQYF. The rearrangement joins TRBV27 to TRBJ2-7, with 8 positions matching TRBD2. The V segment lost 7 bases and the J segment 3 bases; nucleotides outside the gene matches: 26. The germline V gene encodes CDR1 MNHEY and CDR2 SMNVEV (reference sequence). The CDR3 consists of 20 residues.